The clone carrying this T cell receptor (beta chain) was counted ten times or more. TCRdb called the 5' RACE reads again in MiXCR, with one record for every CDR3 protein. The repertoire includes fewer than 650,000 distinct CDR3 sequences, around 9.6% of them detected once, and around 3% sits in the top ten. These data belong to a study of identical twins. These same records also appear under a second study, on yellow fever vaccine responses in identical twins.

The sequenced material came from PBMCs. This TCR derives from a woman aged 18-29 years in good health.

The CDR3 sequence: CASSLVANNEQFF. CDR3 in DNA: TGTGCCAGCAGCTTAGTCGCCAACAATGAGCAGTTCTTC. The V and J genes are TRBV11-3 and TRBJ2-1; unclear D gene. The CDR3 consists of 13 residues. The germline CDR1 and CDR2 sequences are SGHNT and YENEEA. The V and J ends lost 1 base and 5 bases respectively, with 6 bases between them. Complete variable domain (other parts from reference TRBV11-3 and TRBJ2-1): EAGVVQSPRYKIIEKKQPVAFWCNPISGHNTLYWYLQNLGQGPELLIRYENEEAVDDSQLPKDRFSAERLKGVDSTLKIQPAELGDSAVYLCASSLVANNEQFFGPGTRLTVL.